The clone carrying this T cell receptor (beta chain) was observed once. TCRdb keeps only in-frame clones here, not all; method: immunoSEQ multiplex PCR. The profile shows 99,000 or so clones, about four fifths of them singletons. After removal of 3 bases from V and 4 bases from J, the junction contained 0 bases not matched to a gene. This CDR3 contains 12 residues. Per germline, CDR1 SGHDT and CDR2 YYEEEE. The sample comes from a study of control samples from healthy donors and cancer patients. This chain links TRBV5-6 with TRBJ2-7; TRBD2 agrees at 8 bases. The sequence was collected from a woman aged 45-60 years in good health. Specimen: blood. CDR3 in DNA: TGTGCCAGCAGCTCGGGGGGGTACGAGCAGTACTTC. The encoded protein is CASSSGGYEQYF.